Sequencing of this TCR beta chain was carried out in a study of follicular helper T cells after annual influenza vaccination listed by TCRdb under 2017. General notes on the study: Blood was drawn on days 0, 7 and 28 after each seasonal influenza vaccination. Some subjects were followed across successive annual vaccinations spanning the 2013-2014, 2014-2015 and 2015-2016 seasons to study recall of cTfh clones. One week after vaccination, a second recruited cohort of roughly twelve subjects (Table S1) displayed a similar ICOS+CD38+ cTfh response. Multi-year samples were obtained from about six subjects, with two vaccination seasons covered for a few subjects and three seasons covered for two subjects. Samples from 2013-2014 were cryopreserved, whereas samples from about 2015 were processed immediately after collection. Study-wide findings and limitations: ICOS+CD38+ cTfh clonality correlated with the frequency of that population, and its change correlated with the change in circulating plasmablast frequency. Because only roughly 9-22% of the analyzed cells gave productive TCRB sequences, there was no way to sample rare clonotypes. A recurrent oligoclonal ICOS+CD38+ cTfh response containing tetramer and AIM influenza-specific clonotypes was recalled by successive annual vaccinations. Day 7 ICOS+CD38+ clones were most often found later in ICOS-CD38- cTfh, suggesting that subset may serve as a memory reservoir.

The sample's time point label, decoded: 2014-2015 season, 7 days after vaccination. TCRB sequencing was used to follow sorted CD4 subsets from the blood of adults before and after they were given the seasonal inactivated influenza vaccine (Fluvarix). To be eligible, subjects had to live in the community and must not have received influenza vaccine in the previous 6 months. Reasons for exclusion included contraindications to influenza vaccine, substance abuse, HIV/AIDS, active malignancy, immunomodulatory medication, and active illness such as respiratory infection. At each time point, roughly 35 to 100 mL of blood was collected. Non-naive CD4+CXCR5+PD-1+ cells were defined as circulating Tfh and were sorted into two fractions, ICOS+CD38+ and ICOS-CD38-. PBMC were isolated using Ficoll-Paque PLUS or SepMate separation. Cell subsets were sorted from PBMC on a BD FACS Aria before DNA extraction. Ends trimmed: V by 1 base, J by 0 bases; bases unmatched to a gene: 4. The CDR3 runs 16 residues from the cysteine to the phenylalanine. The kept DNA is CDR3 alone, 48 bases in frame from the first base. The germline V gene encodes CDR1 LNHDA and CDR2 SQIVND (reference sequence).

The library was built by means of the immunoSEQ multiplex PCR assay. Adaptive Biotechnologies handled the TCRB amplification, library preparation, sequencing and preliminary bioinformatics at Survey level resolution. For TCRB sequencing, genomic DNA from the sorted cTfh populations was amplified by multiplex PCR. Turning to the authors' computational methods: Clonality was calculated in R as 1 minus normalized Shannon entropy, and the Gini index was computed with the R package ineq. The overlap score was defined as the summed counts of shared sequences divided by the total counts of all sequences in both compared samples. Fisher's exact test, with an assumed theoretical repertoire of 10^7 TCRB sequences, was used to assess the significance of shared clonotypes. What TCRdb holds here is the immuneACCESS table cut down to in-frame rearrangements. Part of the clones is not present; checked against another copy, under half of the missing clones reflect an unresolved V gene, and the others are unexplained. V and J calls and clone size are as listed in that table; D and trimming were resolved from the DNA. The sample has several thousand clones on record, approximately 80% of them singletons. Of the sample, about 3.7% is held by the ten largest clones.

The table lists this clone with a count of one. Its antigen target is currently unknown. One base away there is no much larger clone; base qualities are not given. This receptor was identified in an adult who received the influenza vaccine. This sample comprised CXCR5+ CD38- circulating T follicular helper cells from blood, obtained 7 days after influenza vaccination. What the cell subset or site label conveys for this sample: circulating Tfh, non-naive CD4+CXCR5+PD-1+ (ICOS+CD38+ or ICOS-CD38-). The chain links TRBV19 with TRBJ2-3; TRBD2 matches 7 bases in the middle. This receptor has the CDR3 CASSIGEGSSTDTQYF. The DNA is TGTGCCAGTAGTATAGGGGAGGGGTCGAGCACAGATACGCAGTATTTT. Beyond the CDR3, the reference TRBV19 and TRBJ2-3 genes provide the residues; the full variable domain reads: DGGITQSPKYLFRKEGQNVTLSCEQNLNHDAMYWYRQDPGQGLRLIYYSQIVNDFQKGDIAEGYSVSREKKESFPLTVTSAQKNPTAFYLCASSIGEGSSTDTQYFGPGTRLTVL.